This TCR beta chain was sequenced in a study of T cell responses to AZD1222 COVID-19 vaccine. Study results and caveats: Clonal diversity may have been underestimated in mostly white British donors.

CDR1 and CDR2 from the germline V gene are LNHDA and SQIVND (reference sequence). There are 15 residues in the CDR3. The germline V and J ends were trimmed by 4 bases and 4 bases, with 14 bases remaining between them. TCRdb keeps only in-frame clones here, not all; method: immunoSEQ multiplex PCR. The data show roughly 180,000 clones, about nine tenths seen once. Of note for this clone: What it binds is not known.

The material sequenced was peripheral blood, taken on day 0 of AZD1222 vaccination. This sequence was found in an adult in good health. The chain is built from TRBV19 and TRBJ2-1, with a possible D match to TRBD2 (6 bases). The CDR3 sequence: CASSNGGSAYNEQFF. Here the CDR3 DNA reads TGTGCCAGTAGTAACGGGGGTTCGGCTTACAATGAGCAGTTCTTC. The full variable domain, with the rest looked up from reference TRBV19 and TRBJ2-1, is DGGITQSPKYLFRKEGQNVTLSCEQNLNHDAMYWYRQDPGQGLRLIYYSQIVNDFQKGDIAEGYSVSREKKESFPLTVTSAQKNPTAFYLCASSNGGSAYNEQFFGPGTRLTVL.